This T cell receptor (beta chain) came from a study of a mutant IDH1 vaccine in newly diagnosed glioma (dated by TCRdb to about 2021). Regarding the study in general: Vaccination started 4-6 weeks after radiotherapy alone, or was given together with temozolomide cycles in the groups whose treatment included chemotherapy. Of the 32 patients who were treated, around 60% were male and around 40% were female, and the mean age was approximately 40 years. Before enrollment, most patients had been given radiochemotherapy with temozolomide as standard therapy, while the rest had received either radiotherapy alone or temozolomide alone. Visit V12 was the week-35 safety follow-up and visit V13 was the week-47 end of study. Peripheral blood was drawn at six visits: V03 (baseline), V05, V07, V10, V12 and V13. For exploratory analyses, around 26 treated patients had longitudinal TCRB deep sequencing done wherever samples were available. The research as a whole found: Pseudoprogression appeared unrelated to alterations in the top peripheral T cell clonotypes detected by TCRB sequencing. The authors stated that sample limitations prevented analyses of patient blood samples from being reproduced. Vaccine-induced immune responses across multiple MHC alleles were detected in 90% to 95% of patients. PBMC samples for TCRB deep sequencing were selected based on availability.

Library preparation employed the immunoSEQ multiplex PCR assay. Rearranged TCR beta chain sequences were amplified with the hsTCRB Kit following the manufacturer's protocol. TCRB libraries were sequenced on an Illumina MiSeq. The study's own analysis went as follows. Demultiplexing, trimming and gene mapping were performed with the kit vendor's proprietary platform. TCRdb mirrors the immuneACCESS table, restricted to in-frame sequences. Some clones are absent from its copies; in checked studies, under half trace to an unresolved V gene, and the reason for the others is unknown. V, J and clone size reflect that table, while D and trimming were determined from the DNA. This sample holds around 26,000 clones; less than 85% were observed only once. The top ten clones comprise 25% to 35% of the sample. CDR1 LGHNA and CDR2 YNFKEQ are derived from the germline V gene. Including the terminal cysteine and phenylalanine, the CDR3 comprises 18 residues. Here the CDR3 DNA is all that survives: 54 bases in frame from base 1. V loses 3 bases at its end and J loses 3 bases; junction bases beyond the gene matches: 14.

In the case of this clone: What antigen it recognizes has not been identified. Base quality data are lacking; no much larger clone is found one base away.

What the time point label conveys for this sample: week 35, safety follow-up. Every vaccine dose consisted of 300 ug of a 20-mer mutant IDH1 peptide in Montanide, administered subcutaneously together with topical imiquimod. Patients received eight vaccinations in weeks 1, 3, 5, 7, 11, 15, 19 and 23, corresponding to visits V03 through V10. Newly diagnosed WHO grade 3 or 4 IDH1-mutant astrocytomas showing loss of nuclear ATRX were present in the donors. The samples were drawn from NOA16, a multicentre, single-arm, open-label phase I trial in Germany that tested a mutant IDH1 peptide vaccine in humans for the first time. Genomic DNA for TCRB sequencing was extracted from EDTA blood using the DNeasy Blood and Tissue Kit.

The chain links TRBV4-2 with TRBJ1-5; the junction holds 7 bases that match TRBD1. This sequence originates from a man in his thirties or forties with glioma. The sequencing used PBMCs, collected from a glioma patient whose treatment included an IDH1 peptide vaccine. The DNA sequence follows: TGTGCCAGCAGCCAGGCCGTGACAGGGTCTAACTCCAATCAGCCCCAGCATTTT. Its protein product is CASSQAVTGSNSNQPQHF.